A selection of T cell receptor beta chains follows, all from one sample in a study of CD8 T cells in Susac syndrome. TCRdb called the immunoSEQ multiplex PCR reads again in MiXCR, with one record for every CDR3 protein. The table shows approximately 210,000 distinct CDR3 sequences, with 95% occurring only once. Sequencing was performed on CD4+ T cells from PBMCs. The origin of the receptors is a human donor with multiple sclerosis. CDR3s include the opening cysteine and the closing phenylalanine or tryptophan. A D gene is named only where the DNA matches it firmly. Clone size is stated in some rows and not others, as once, few, many or a class when expanded.

v_call: TRBV19
d_call: TRBD2
cdr3_length: 14
j_call: TRBJ2-1
clone_size: once
cdr3_nt: TGTGCCAGCCGGGGTAGCGGGGCTTACAATGAGCAGTTCTTC
cdr3_aa: CASRGSGAYNEQFF

v_call: TRBV6-1
d_call: TRBD2
cdr3_length: 14
j_call: TRBJ2-1
clone_size: .
cdr3_nt: TGTGCCAGCAAGACTAGCGGGAGTCATAAGGAGCAGTTCTTC
cdr3_aa: CASKTSGSHKEQFF

v_call: TRBV15
d_call: TRBD1
cdr3_length: 15
j_call: TRBJ1-2
clone_size: once
cdr3_nt: TGTGCCACCAGCAGCGGAACCGGGACAGGGTATGGCTACACCTTC
cdr3_aa: CATSSGTGTGYGYTF

v_call: TRBV15
d_call: .
cdr3_length: 16
j_call: TRBJ2-5
clone_size: .
cdr3_nt: TGTGCCACCAGCAGAGATGGGGGGGCCCCTCAAGAGACCCAGTACTTC
cdr3_aa: CATSRDGGAPQETQYF

v_call: TRBV20-1
d_call: TRBD1
cdr3_length: 11
j_call: TRBJ2-7
clone_size: once
cdr3_nt: TGCAGCCCGACAGGGAGCGACGAGCAGTACTTC
cdr3_aa: CSPTGSDEQYF

v_call: TRBV6-6
d_call: TRBD1
cdr3_length: 16
j_call: TRBJ1-2
clone_size: .
cdr3_nt: TGTGCCAGCACCGGACAGGGGGGGTTGAGGAACTATGGCTACACCTTC
cdr3_aa: CASTGQGGLRNYGYTF

v_call: TRBV14
d_call: .
cdr3_length: 12
j_call: TRBJ1-2
clone_size: .
cdr3_nt: TGTGCCAGCAGCCAACAACACTATGGCTACACCTTC
cdr3_aa: CASSQQHYGYTF

v_call: TRBV20-1
d_call: .
cdr3_length: 14
j_call: TRBJ1-4
clone_size: .
cdr3_nt: TGCAGTGCTCGCGGAACGGGGGTTAATGAAAAACTGTTTTTT
cdr3_aa: CSARGTGVNEKLFF

v_call: TRBV30
d_call: .
cdr3_length: 15
j_call: TRBJ1-4
clone_size: .
cdr3_nt: TGTGCCTGGAGTGGGCTCCCCGAGTTGAGTGAAAAACTGTTTTTT
cdr3_aa: CAWSGLPELSEKLFF

v_call: TRBV20-1
d_call: .
cdr3_length: 15
j_call: TRBJ2-3
clone_size: .
cdr3_nt: TGCAGTGCTACCCAGGGGGGGAGGCTCCCAGATACGCAGTATTTT
cdr3_aa: CSATQGGRLPDTQYF

v_call: TRBV7-9
d_call: .
cdr3_length: 14
j_call: TRBJ1-2
clone_size: .
cdr3_nt: TGTGCCAGCAGCTTACTCGGGACTCTAGGTGGCTACACCTTC
cdr3_aa: CASSLLGTLGGYTF